These T cell receptor beta chains were read from a single sample in a study of tumor-infiltrating lymphocytes in primary liver carcinoma. TCRdb re-called the multiplex PCR reads with MiXCR, one entry per CDR3 protein. The profile shows more than 90,000 distinct CDR3 sequences, under 70% of them singletons. Material: liver tumor tissue from sampling region 2. Receptors originate from a woman aged 55-75 years with primary liver carcinoma and hepatitis B virus infection. Each CDR3 is given with its conserved first and last residue. A D gene is named only where the DNA matches it firmly. Expanded clones get a size class; other rows say once, few or many, or leave the size out.

cdr3_nt	cdr3_aa	clone_size	v_call	j_call	d_call
TGTGCCTGGAGTACAGCCGACTATGGCTACACCTTC	CAWSTADYGYTF	many	TRBV30	TRBJ1-2	.
TGTGCCAGCAGTTATTCCGGGGGCTCGAGCACTGAAGCTTTCTTT	CASSYSGGSSTEAFF	many	TRBV6-5	TRBJ1-1	.
TGTGCCAGCGGCTTAGTGTCTAGCGGGGGCAATGAGCAGTTCTTT	CASGLVSSGGNEQFF	.	TRBV11-2	TRBJ2-1	TRBD2
.	CATSFGLGSGLTDTQCF	.	TRBV11-3	TRBJ2-3	.
TGTGCCAGCAGGAATACCGGGACAGGGGTAGGCTACACCTTC	CASRNTGTGVGYTF	many	TRBV5-4	TRBJ1-2	TRBD1
TGTGCCAGCACTCATGACAGGGTTACTGAAGCTCTCTTT	CASTHDRVTEALF	.	TRBV11-3	TRBJ1-1	TRBD1
TGTGCCAGCAGCTCAACCCAGTTGCAGGGGGCAGATACACAGTATTTT	CASSSTQLQGADTQYF	.	TRBV11-2	TRBJ2-3	TRBD1
TGTGCCACCCAGACAGGGTATGCTGGAAACACCATATATTTT	CATQTGYAGNTIYF	.	TRBV28	TRBJ1-3	TRBD1
TGTGCCAGCAGATTAATCGGACAGGACTATGGTTACACCTTC	CASRLIGQDYGYTF	.	TRBV11-2	TRBJ1-2	TRBD1
TGTGCCAGCAGTTTGAGGCATTGTGCGGGAGAGTCTCACTTT	CASSLRHCAGESHF	.	TRBV11-1	TRBJ2-3	TRBD2
TGCAGCGTTCAGGCCGGACGCACCAATGAGCAGTTCTTC	CSVQAGRTNEQFF	.	TRBV29-1	TRBJ2-1	.
TGTACCAGCAGCCAAGATTCAGCGGGAGGTTCCTACGAGCAGTGCTTC	CTSSQDSAGGSYEQCF	.	TRBV4-2	TRBJ2-7	TRBD2
TGCAGCGTAACCGGGACTAGCGGTTCTACTAGGTACGAGCAGTACTTC	CSVTGTSGSTRYEQYF	medium-sized	TRBV29-1	TRBJ2-7	TRBD2
.	CSVVGEGTGANILTF	.	TRBV29-1	TRBJ2-6	.
TGTGCCAGCAGTTACTGGACAGGGAACTATGATTACACCTTC	CASSYWTGNYDYTF	.	TRBV12-3/TRBV12-4	TRBJ1-2	TRBD1
TGTGCCAGCAGCTTAGCTATGAGCAATCAGCCCCAGCATTTT	CASSLAMSNQPQHF	many	TRBV7-8	TRBJ1-5	.
TGTGCCAGCAGCTTTGACAGGGGCTATGGCTACACCTTC	CASSFDRGYGYTF	many	TRBV14	TRBJ1-2	TRBD1
TGTGCCAGCAGTGGGTTCGGGGGGACCTCCTACAATGAGCAGTTCTTC	CASSGFGGTSYNEQFF	many	TRBV6-1	TRBJ2-1	TRBD2
TGCAGCGTTGGTGTGGGAGGGTCCAGGAATACGCGGTATTTT	CSVGVGGSRNTRYF	.	TRBV29-1	TRBJ2-3	TRBD2
TGTGTCAACAGCTCTGGCCTTCGGGGCCGGGTAACTGATGGCTACACCTTC	CVNSSGLRGRVTDGYTF	.	TRBV11-3	TRBJ1-2	.
TGCAGCGTCCGCACATCCAACTATGGCTACACCTTC	CSVRTSNYGYTF	.	TRBV29-1	TRBJ1-2	.
TGTGCCAGCAGTTTTGCCGGGACAGGGGACTACGAGCAGTACTTC	CASSFAGTGDYEQYF	many	TRBV28	TRBJ2-7	TRBD1
TGTGCCACCTACCCCTGGACAGTGAGCTCCTATAATTCACCCCTACACTTT	CATYPWTVSSYNSPLHF	.	TRBV6-5	TRBJ1-6	.
TGTGCCAGCAGCGGAGGGACTTTTCCCATTGAAGCTTTCTTT	CASSGGTFPIEAFF	.	TRBV5-4	TRBJ1-1	.
TGCGCCAGCACCCCGGGGGTCATCGGGGAGACCCAGTACTTC	CASTPGVIGETQYF	once	TRBV5-1	TRBJ2-5	.
TGTGCCAGCAGCTCGCGCCCTGACAGGGGAGCGTACTCTGGAAACAGCATATATTTT	CASSSRPDRGAYSGNSIYF	.	TRBV11-2	TRBJ1-3	TRBD1
TGTGCCAGCAGCTTAGGTCAGGGCGGGAGGGTCGGCTACAGTGAGCAGTTCTTC	CASSLGQGGRVGYSEQFF	.	TRBV11-3	TRBJ2-1	TRBD2
TGTGCCAGCAGTTTCACGGACTCTGGGGCCAACGTCCTGACTTTC	CASSFTDSGANVLTF	.	TRBV5-4	TRBJ2-6	.
TGTGCCAGCGGCAACCTCGGGGGTAATGGCCACACCTTC	CASGNLGGNGHTF	.	TRBV6-5	TRBJ1-2	.
TGTGCCAACAGTTTTTCGTCTGACCTGAACACTGAAGCTTTCTTT	CANSFSSDLNTEAFF	few	TRBV28	TRBJ1-1	.
TGTGCCAGCAGCTTAGGCGGCGGGAGGTGGGGAAATGAGCAGTTCTTC	CASSLGGGRWGNEQFF	medium-sized	TRBV11-3	TRBJ2-1	TRBD2
TGTAGCGAGGCGGACAGGGTGAGAGTGTATTTT	CSEADRVRVYF	few	TRBV29-1	TRBJ2-3	TRBD1
TGTGCCTGGAGTGTAGGACACCACACTGAAGCTTTCTTT	CAWSVGHHTEAFF	many	TRBV30	TRBJ1-1	.
TGTACTAGTGGTTTGGTACGCAGTGAGCAGTTCTTC	CTSGLVRSEQFF	once	TRBV12-5	TRBJ2-1	.
TGTGCCAGCAGCACCCACACCCGGGGACAGGGTGGAATTCCCTCCTACGAGCAGTACTTC	CASSTHTRGQGGIPSYEQYF	few	TRBV21-1	TRBJ2-7	.
TGTACCAGCAGCTTATTCCCAGGGTCCCTGGGGGGGGCCGACATCCTGACTTTC	CTSSLFPGSLGGADILTF	.	TRBV11-2	TRBJ2-6	.
TGTGCCAACAGGGGACAGACGATTCACGAGCAGTACTTC	CANRGQTIHEQYF	.	TRBV2	TRBJ2-7	TRBD1
TGTGCCAGCAGCTGGGAGGGGGATTGCACTGAAGCTTTCTTT	CASSWEGDCTEAFF	.	TRBV11-3	TRBJ1-1	.
TGTACCTGCAGCCCCTGGGCGGAAACGCAGTATTTT	CTCSPWAETQYF	.	TRBV11-2	TRBJ2-3	.
TGTGCCAGCAGTTACAGGGGGGGATTGAGCGGCTACATCTTC	CASSYRGGLSGYIF	.	TRBV6-5	TRBJ1-2	.